This T cell receptor (beta chain) was observed in a study of T cell responses to AZD1222 COVID-19 vaccine. Method: immunoSEQ multiplex PCR; TCRdb's copy keeps in-frame clones and lacks some. The data contain approximately 110,000 clones, approximately 96% of them seen just once; the ten biggest clones take up roughly 2%. Study-wide points: In all cases, repertoires were sampled only after the peak T cell response. Donor demographics were predominantly white British with a female majority; clonal diversity may be underestimated. There were vaccine-associated CD4 TCRs across spike, dominant at 160-218 and 743-854.

The germline gives CDR1 MNHEY, CDR2 SVGAGI. The CDR3 consists of 14 residues. V lost 0 bases, J lost 3 bases, and 6 bases lay in between. This clone was seen just once. Its antigen is undetermined. This TCR derives from an adult in good health. The chain uses TRBV6-5 and TRBJ1-3; D is ambiguous. The specimen was peripheral blood, collected on day 0 of AZD1222 vaccination. The CDR3 DNA follows: TGTGCCAGCAGTTACTCGTTGAATGGAAACACCATATATTTT. Translating gives CASSYSLNGNTIYF.